Below, one T cell receptor (beta chain) is given with its context. Trimming removed 4 bases at V and 4 bases at J, with 14 bases between. This CDR3 spans 15 amino acids. The germline V gene encodes CDR1 LGHNA and CDR2 YNFKEQ. The data originate from a study of T cell responses to AZD1222 COVID-19 vaccine. Repertoires were generated with immunoSEQ multiplex PCR, while TCRdb's copy carries only in-frame clones and drops some. The top ten clones hold around 6.2% of a sample with about 110,000 clones, under 85% of them seen once. The sample was peripheral blood, taken on day 0 of AZD1222 vaccination. The V call is TRBV4-2, the J call TRBJ1-3; maybe TRBD1 (6 bases). The sequence came from an adult in good health. CDR3 in amino acids: CASSRSQTGGNTIYF. In nucleotides, the CDR3 is TGTGCCAGCAGCCGCAGTCAGACAGGCGGAAACACCATATATTTT.